These 6 T cell receptor beta chains came from one sample sequenced in a study of blood T cell repertoires in COVID-19. Generated by immunoSEQ multiplex PCR, the TCRdb table keeps only in-frame clones and is missing some. In the table there are about 140,000 clones, about 87% of which are singletons. The specimen sequenced was peripheral blood. The receptors here all came from an elderly woman with acute or convalescent COVID-19.

The rearrangement joins TRBV7-9 to TRBJ2-1; TRBD2 matches at 11 bases. The CDR3 is made up of 16 amino acids. With 4 bases clipped from V and 2 bases from J, the junction kept 4 bases outside the gene matches. CDR1 is SEHNR, CDR2 FQNEAQ, per germline (reference sequence). The CDR3 spells CASSSLAGAAYNEQFF. In nucleotides, the CDR3 is TGTGCCAGCAGCTCACTAGCGGGGGCGGCCTACAATGAGCAGTTCTTC.

The chain has TRBV28 and TRBJ1-2; TRBD1 aligns across 7 bases. Per the germline V gene, CDR1 is MDHEN and CDR2 is SYDVKM. The CDR3 length is 16 residues. Losses at the gene ends were 5 bases for V and 3 bases for J; bases not matched to a gene: 12. The CDR3 DNA reads as TGTGCCAGCAGTGCTCCCAGGACAGGATATTACTATGGCTACACCTTC. Protein product: CASSAPRTGYYYGYTF.

The sample holds one count of this clone. This chain uses TRBV20-1 with TRBJ2-1, with a tentative D call TRBD2 (6 bases). This CDR3 contains 16 residues. Trimming took off 3 bases at V and 4 bases at J, with 19 bases between the two ends. Looked up from germline, CDR1 is DFQATT and CDR2 is SNEGSKA (reference sequence). For the CDR3, the DNA is TGCAGTGCTAGTCCCCTCGGGGGTCAGGGATACAATGAGCAGTTCTTC. Its translation: CSASPLGGQGYNEQFF.

This sequence joins TRBV7-3 and TRBJ1-2; D perhaps matches TRBD1 (6 bases). The CDR3 contains 13 residues. The ends were cut back, 5 bases at V and 4 bases at J, with 11 bases in the middle. Germline CDR1 SGHTA, CDR2 FQGTGA. CDR3 nucleotides: TGTGCCAGCAGCCCAGGGGAGGGCTATGGCTACACCTTC. It specifies CASSPGEGYGYTF.

The chain carries TRBV19 and TRBJ1-2; D remains unclear. V dropped 3 bases and J dropped 5 bases, with 19 bases sitting between them. Germline V CDR1 and CDR2: LNHDA, SQIVND (reference sequence). This CDR3 is built from 16 residues. CDR3 DNA sequence: TGTGCCAGTAGTATTGGATCCGGGAGCTTGATTTATGGCTACACCTTC. Protein product: CASSIGSGSLIYGYTF.

The V call is TRBV6-1, the J call TRBJ2-2; 10 bases map to TRBD2. Germline-derived CDR1 and CDR2 are MNHNS and SASEGT. The CDR3 extends over 16 amino acids. V trimming: 2 bases; J trimming: 3 bases; junction bases outside the gene matches: 3. The CDR3 region has the DNA TGTGCCAGCAGTGAAAGCGGGGGGGCGGACACCGGGGAGCTGTTTTTT. Amino acids: CASSESGGADTGELFF.